The rows below give T cell receptor beta chains drawn from one sample of a study of cytotoxic CD8 clonotypes in ibrutinib-treated CLL. Profiled with immunoSEQ multiplex PCR; TCRdb holds only in-frame clones, not every one. This repertoire shows about 300,000 clones, 65% to 85% found once; its top ten account for around 5.3%. The sequences come from PBMCs, collected at disease progression, from a patient treated with ibrutinib. These receptors originate from a human donor with chronic lymphocytic leukemia. Both conserved end residues are trimmed from each CDR3.

V: TRBV5-4; CDR3: ASSFDLQETQY
V: TRBV18; CDR3: ASSRGRLNTGELF
V: TRBV4-3; CDR3: ASSRSTGTTGNTIY
V: TRBV18; CDR3: ASSPRTGPHYGYT
V: TRBV4-1; CDR3: ASSHGDVDGETQY
V: TRBV18; CDR3: ASSPGFPGLAGTDTQY
V: TRBV28; CDR3: ASKEGYTTNTGELF
V: TRBV19; CDR3: ASRDVGSLSSYEQY
V: TRBV9; CDR3: ASSRTGPTSSGANVLT
V: TRBV11-2; CDR3: ASSPGQGCT
V: TRBV27; CDR3: ASSPTTVFYEQY